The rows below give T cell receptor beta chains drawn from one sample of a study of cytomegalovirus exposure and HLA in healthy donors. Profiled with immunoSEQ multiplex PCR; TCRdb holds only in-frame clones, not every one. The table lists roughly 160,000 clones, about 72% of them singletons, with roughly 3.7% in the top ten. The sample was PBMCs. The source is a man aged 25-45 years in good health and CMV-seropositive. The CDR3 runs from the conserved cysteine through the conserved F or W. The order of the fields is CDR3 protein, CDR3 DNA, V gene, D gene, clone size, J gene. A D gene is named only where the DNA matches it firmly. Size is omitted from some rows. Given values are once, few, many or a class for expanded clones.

CASSPRWDRGTSSYNSPLHF	TGCGCCAGCAGCCCAAGATGGGACAGGGGGACGAGCTCCTATAATTCACCCCTCCACTTT	TRBV4-3	TRBD1	-	TRBJ1-6
CASSQQDRDDNEQFF	TGCGCCAGCAGCCAACAGGACAGGGACGACAATGAGCAGTTCTTC	TRBV4-3	TRBD1	-	TRBJ2-1
CASSLVFGNLAGYNEQFF	TGTGCCAGCAGCTTAGTTTTTGGGAACCTAGCGGGCTACAATGAGCAGTTCTTC	TRBV7-6	TRBD2	-	TRBJ2-1
CASSQRGESYNEQFF	TGTGCCAGTAGTCAGCGGGGGGAGTCCTACAATGAGCAGTTCTTC	TRBV19	TRBD2	few	TRBJ2-1
CASILGGRGTDTQYF	TGTGCCAGCATCCTGGGCGGCAGGGGCACAGATACGCAGTATTTT	TRBV5-6	-	-	TRBJ2-3
CASSPDRGRQPQHF	TGTGCCAGCAGCCCAGACAGGGGGCGTCAGCCCCAGCATTTT	TRBV7-8	TRBD1	-	TRBJ1-5
CASSLASRLSGNTIYF	TGTGCCAGCAGCTTAGCGAGCAGACTCTCTGGAAACACCATATATTTT	TRBV7-8	-	-	TRBJ1-3
CSVEEYTARHGYTF	TGCAGCGTTGAAGAGTACACCGCGCGGCATGGCTACACCTTC	TRBV29-1	-	-	TRBJ1-2
CASSDILYGRQPQHF	TGTGCCAGCAGTGACATTTTATACGGCAGGCAGCCCCAGCATTTT	TRBV25-1	-	medium-sized	TRBJ1-5
CASSPQEGLAVGETQYF	TGTGCCAGCTCACCACAGGAGGGACTAGCGGTCGGGGAGACCCAGTACTTC	TRBV18	TRBD2	-	TRBJ2-5
CATTTGGNEQFF	TGCGCCACTACCACAGGGGGGAATGAGCAGTTCTTC	TRBV5-1	TRBD1	-	TRBJ2-1
CASSVEPVNTEAFF	TGTGCCAGTAGTGTCGAACCGGTGAACACTGAAGCTTTCTTT	TRBV19	-	-	TRBJ1-1
CASSNGTLIVLNYGYTF	TGTGCCAGCAGTAATGGGACACTCATCGTATTGAACTATGGCTACACCTTC	TRBV2	-	-	TRBJ1-2
CASSIDNSYEQYF	TGTGCCAGTAGTATTGACAACTCCTACGAGCAGTACTTC	TRBV19	-	-	TRBJ2-7
CASSVLSGIQNEQYF	TGTGCCAGCAGTGTTCTATCCGGGATTCAGAACGAGCAGTACTTC	TRBV6-5	-	-	TRBJ2-7
CASSQGGQGALSGNQPQHF	TGTGCCAGCAGCCAAGGGGGACAGGGGGCCCTTTCTGGCAATCAGCCCCAGCATTTT	TRBV28	TRBD1	-	TRBJ1-5
CASRGDRPPEAFF	TGTGCCAGCCGTGGGGACAGACCTCCCGAAGCTTTCTTT	TRBV6-4	TRBD1	-	TRBJ1-1
CATRGGLSTDTQYF	TGTGCCACCAGAGGGGGCCTTAGCACAGATACGCAGTATTTT	TRBV15	TRBD1	-	TRBJ2-3
CASSRQTGRYEQYF	TGTGCCAGCAGTCGCCAGACAGGACGGTACGAGCAGTACTTC	TRBV6-5	-	-	TRBJ2-7
CASSLDRGQTEAFF	TGTGCCAGCAGTTTAGACAGGGGGCAGACTGAAGCTTTCTTT	TRBV5-4	TRBD1	-	TRBJ1-1
CASSYSGDGKQYF	TGTGCCAGCAGTTACTCAGGAGACGGCAAGCAGTACTTC	TRBV6-5	-	-	TRBJ2-7
CASRLAGGNNEQFF	TGTGCCAGCAGGCTAGCGGGGGGAAACAATGAGCAGTTCTTC	TRBV7-9	TRBD2	few	TRBJ2-1
CASSQADRGYEQYF	TGCGCCAGCAGCCAAGCGGACAGGGGGTACGAGCAGTACTTC	TRBV4-1	TRBD1	-	TRBJ2-7
CASSPPWGVHEQYF	TGTGCCAGCTCACCACCGTGGGGGGTCCACGAGCAGTACTTC	TRBV18	-	-	TRBJ2-7
CASNLAAANSPLHF	TGTGCCAGCAATTTGGCTGCGGCTAATTCACCCCTCCACTTT	TRBV7-9	-	-	TRBJ1-6
CASRTGEPGELFF	TGTGCCAGCAGGACGGGGGAGCCCGGGGAGCTGTTTTTT	TRBV6-1	-	few	TRBJ2-2
CASSTPGRDPNTGELFF	TGTGCCAGTAGTACCCCCGGGCGGGACCCGAACACCGGGGAGCTGTTTTTT	TRBV19	-	-	TRBJ2-2
CASSLGGTGDGNEQFF	TGTGCCAGCAGCTTAGGGGGGACAGGAGATGGCAATGAGCAGTTCTTC	TRBV11-2	TRBD1	once	TRBJ2-1
CASSFYPQSTGSDYGYTF	TGTGCCAGCAGTTTTTATCCCCAAAGTACAGGGAGCGACTATGGCTACACCTTC	TRBV27	-	-	TRBJ1-2
CASSGGGNEKLFF	TGTGCCAGCAGCGGAGGCGGGAATGAAAAACTGTTTTTT	TRBV7-9	-	-	TRBJ1-4
CASSQERLAGYEKLFF	TGCGCCAGCAGCCAAGAACGCTTGGCAGGGTATGAAAAACTGTTTTTT	TRBV4-1	-	-	TRBJ1-4
CASSLISGGAPDTQYF	TGTGCCAGCAGTTTAATCAGCGGGGGGGCCCCAGATACGCAGTATTTT	TRBV27	TRBD2	few	TRBJ2-3
CASSLSSGDSYEQYF	TGTGCCAGCAGCTTAAGTAGCGGGGACTCCTACGAGCAGTACTTC	TRBV11-2	TRBD2	-	TRBJ2-7
CAISGRDRGPNTEAFF	TGTGCCATCAGCGGGAGGGACAGGGGCCCGAACACTGAAGCTTTCTTT	TRBV10-3	TRBD1	-	TRBJ1-1
CAISGASSVTGVSYEQYF	TGTGCCATCAGTGGTGCTTCTTCGGTGACAGGGGTGTCCTACGAGCAGTACTTC	TRBV10-3	TRBD1	-	TRBJ2-7
CASSAGTSYTYEQYF	TGCGCCAGCAGCGCCGGGACTTCTTACACCTACGAGCAGTACTTC	TRBV5-1	-	-	TRBJ2-7
CASSGTGDGTEAFF	TGCGCCAGCAGTGGTACAGGGGATGGCACTGAAGCTTTCTTT	TRBV10-2	TRBD1	few	TRBJ1-1
CASKVGGMTDTQYF	TGCGCCAGCAAGGTCGGGGGGATGACAGATACGCAGTATTTT	TRBV5-1	TRBD2	-	TRBJ2-3
CASSLGGSEKLFF	TGTGCCAGCAGCTTAGGAGGATCTGAAAAACTGTTTTTT	TRBV7-2	-	once	TRBJ1-4
CASSEQTGANVLTF	TGTGCCAGCAGTGAACAGACTGGGGCCAACGTCCTGACTTTC	TRBV6-1	-	-	TRBJ2-6
CASSLLDRGGDEQFF	TGCGCCAGCAGCTTGTTGGACAGGGGCGGGGATGAGCAGTTCTTC	TRBV5-1	TRBD1	-	TRBJ2-1
CASTADSPVSPLHF	TGTGCCAGTACTGCAGACAGCCCTGTTTCACCCCTCCACTTT	TRBV19	-	few	TRBJ1-6
CASSQDRGGNTGELFF	TGTGCCAGCAGCCAAGACAGGGGTGGTAACACCGGGGAGCTGTTTTTT	TRBV11-2	TRBD1	-	TRBJ2-2
CAWSVGWRGGYTF	TGTGCCTGGAGTGTTGGGTGGCGCGGTGGCTACACCTTC	TRBV30	-	-	TRBJ1-2
CASSILIRRRQGSGELFF	TGTGCCAGCAGCATACTAATACGGAGGCGACAGGGCTCCGGGGAGCTGTTTTTT	TRBV5-6	TRBD1	-	TRBJ2-2
CASSPRQAGDYNSPLHF	TGTGCCAGCAGCCCCAGACAGGCTGGGGATTATAATTCACCCCTCCACTTT	TRBV5-5	-	-	TRBJ1-6
CASSLEWWQGSSYEQYF	TGTGCCAGCAGCTTAGAGTGGTGGCAGGGGAGCTCCTACGAGCAGTACTTC	TRBV11-2	-	-	TRBJ2-7
CASSVHGQGNSPLHF	TGTGCCAGCAGCGTTCACGGACAGGGGAATTCACCCCTCCACTTT	TRBV9	TRBD1	-	TRBJ1-6
CASSYAAGVRETQYF	TGTGCCAGCAGTTACGCCGCCGGGGTTCGAGAGACCCAGTACTTC	TRBV6-5	-	few	TRBJ2-5
CASSLGTVYEQYF	TGTGCCAGCAGCTTGGGGACAGTCTACGAGCAGTACTTC	TRBV5-6	-	once	TRBJ2-7
CASSLAVSTDTQYF	TGCGCCAGCAGTTTAGCGGTCAGCACAGATACGCAGTATTTT	TRBV5-1	-	-	TRBJ2-3
CARSLAYRTYEQYF	TGTGCCAGAAGCTTGGCTTACAGAACCTACGAGCAGTACTTC	TRBV5-3	-	once	TRBJ2-7
CASSITGTGVGYTF	TGCGCCAGCAGCATTACCGGGACAGGGGTTGGCTACACCTTC	TRBV5-1	TRBD1	once	TRBJ1-2
CASSRQGENTEAFF	TGCGCCAGCAGTCGGCAGGGGGAGAACACTGAAGCTTTCTTT	TRBV5-1	TRBD1	-	TRBJ1-1
CASSPPSVNYGYTF	TGTGCCAGCTCACCACCGTCGGTAAACTATGGCTACACCTTC	TRBV18	-	-	TRBJ1-2
CASSSGPHEQYF	TGTGCCAGTTCCTCAGGCCCCCACGAGCAGTACTTC	TRBV19	-	-	TRBJ2-7
CASSGTGEDQPQHF	TGTGCCAGCAGTGGGACAGGGGAGGATCAGCCCCAGCATTTT	TRBV2	TRBD1	-	TRBJ1-5
CASSSRDREYNEQFF	TGTGCCAGCAGCTCCCGGGACAGGGAGTACAATGAGCAGTTCTTC	TRBV7-2	TRBD1	-	TRBJ2-1
CASRAGSFTEAFF	TGTGCCAGCAGGGCCGGGAGCTTTACTGAAGCTTTCTTT	TRBV5-5	-	-	TRBJ1-1
CASSSGGHVYEQYF	TGTGCCAGCAGTTCAGGGGGCCACGTCTACGAGCAGTACTTC	TRBV28	TRBD1	once	TRBJ2-7